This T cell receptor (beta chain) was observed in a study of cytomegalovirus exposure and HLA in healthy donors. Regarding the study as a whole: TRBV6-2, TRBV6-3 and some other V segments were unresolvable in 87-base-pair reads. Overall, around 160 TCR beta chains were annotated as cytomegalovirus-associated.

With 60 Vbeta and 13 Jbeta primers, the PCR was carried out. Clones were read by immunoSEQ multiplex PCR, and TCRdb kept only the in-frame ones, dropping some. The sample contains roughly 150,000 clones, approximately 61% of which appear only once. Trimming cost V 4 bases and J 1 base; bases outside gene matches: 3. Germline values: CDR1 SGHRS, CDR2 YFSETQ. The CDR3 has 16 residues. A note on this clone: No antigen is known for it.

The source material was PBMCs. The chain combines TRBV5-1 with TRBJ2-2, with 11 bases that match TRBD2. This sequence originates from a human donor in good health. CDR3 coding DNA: TGCGCCAGCAGCCCAACTAGCGGGGGGAACACCGGGGAGCTGTTTTTT. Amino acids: CASSPTSGGNTGELFF.